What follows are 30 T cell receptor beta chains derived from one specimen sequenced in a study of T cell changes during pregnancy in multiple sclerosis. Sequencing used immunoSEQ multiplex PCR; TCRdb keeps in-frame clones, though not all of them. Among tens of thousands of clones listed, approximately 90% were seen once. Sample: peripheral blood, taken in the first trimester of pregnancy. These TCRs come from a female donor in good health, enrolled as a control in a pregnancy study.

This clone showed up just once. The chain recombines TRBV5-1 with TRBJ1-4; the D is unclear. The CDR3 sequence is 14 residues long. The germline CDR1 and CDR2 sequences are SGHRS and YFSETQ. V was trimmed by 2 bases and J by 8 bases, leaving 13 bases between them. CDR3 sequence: CASSFVGEREKLFF. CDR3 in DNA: TGCGCCAGCAGCTTCGTCGGGGAACGGGAAAAACTGTTTTTT.

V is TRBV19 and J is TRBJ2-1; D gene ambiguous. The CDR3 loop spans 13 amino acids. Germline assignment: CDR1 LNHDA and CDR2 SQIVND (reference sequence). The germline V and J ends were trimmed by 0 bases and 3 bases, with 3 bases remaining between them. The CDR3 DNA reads TGTGCCAGTAGTATAGACAGCTACAATGAGCAGTTCTTC. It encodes CASSIDSYNEQFF. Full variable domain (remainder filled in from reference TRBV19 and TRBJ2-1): DGGITQSPKYLFRKEGQNVTLSCEQNLNHDAMYWYRQDPGQGLRLIYYSQIVNDFQKGDIAEGYSVSREKKESFPLTVTSAQKNPTAFYLCASSIDSYNEQFFGPGTRLTVL.

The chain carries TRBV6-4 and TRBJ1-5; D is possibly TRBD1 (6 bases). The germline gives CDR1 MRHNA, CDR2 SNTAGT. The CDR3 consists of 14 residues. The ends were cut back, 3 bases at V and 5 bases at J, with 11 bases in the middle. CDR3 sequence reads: CASSERGGDQPQHF. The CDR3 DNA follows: TGTGCCAGCAGTGAACGTGGGGGCGATCAGCCCCAGCATTTT.

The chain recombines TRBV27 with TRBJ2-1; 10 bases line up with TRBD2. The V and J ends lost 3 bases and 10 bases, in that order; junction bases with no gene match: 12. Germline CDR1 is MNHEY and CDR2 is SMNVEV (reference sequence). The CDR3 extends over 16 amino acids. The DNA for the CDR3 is TGTGCCAGCAGTTTCTCGGCTAGCGGGAGTATGTGGGAGCAGTTCTTC. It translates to CASSFSASGSMWEQFF.

In DNA, the CDR3 is TGTGCCAGTAGTATAACAGGGGGCCAAGAGACCCAGTACTTC. Amino acids: CASSITGGQETQYF. The gene calls are TRBV19 and TRBJ2-5; TRBD1 matches 8 bases. The length of the CDR3 is 14 residues. Trimming at V came to 2 bases and at J to 1 base, leaving 0 bases not matched to a gene. Germline-derived CDR1 and CDR2 are LNHDA and SQIVND (reference sequence).

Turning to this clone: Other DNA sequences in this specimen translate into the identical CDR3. CDR3 in amino acids: CASSLTSGPYNEQFF. In DNA, the CDR3 is TGTGCCAGCAGCCTTACTAGCGGGCCGTACAATGAGCAGTTCTTC. The chain has TRBV7-2 and TRBJ2-1, with TRBD2 matching 9 bases. The CDR3 is 15 amino acids. V gave up 5 bases and J gave up 4 bases; unmatched junction bases: 6. Germline lookup yields CDR1 SGHTA and CDR2 FQGNSA.

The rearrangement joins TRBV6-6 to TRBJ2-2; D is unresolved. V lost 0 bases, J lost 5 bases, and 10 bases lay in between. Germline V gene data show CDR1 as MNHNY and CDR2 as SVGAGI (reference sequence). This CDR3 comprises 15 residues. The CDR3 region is CASSYSRRRTGELFF. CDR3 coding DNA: TGTGCCAGCAGTTACTCGAGGCGGCGAACCGGGGAGCTGTTTTTT.

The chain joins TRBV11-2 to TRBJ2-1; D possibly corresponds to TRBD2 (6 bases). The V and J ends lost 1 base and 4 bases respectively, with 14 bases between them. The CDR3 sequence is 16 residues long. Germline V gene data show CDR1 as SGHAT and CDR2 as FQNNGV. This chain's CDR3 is CASSLVGSGVYNEQFF. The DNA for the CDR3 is TGTGCCAGCAGCTTAGTGGGTAGCGGAGTTTACAATGAGCAGTTCTTC.

CDR3 DNA sequence: TGTGCCACCTCCGGGACTCATGCGGAGACCCAGTACTTC. Amino acid sequence: CATSGTHAETQYF. The rearrangement joins TRBV19 to TRBJ2-5, with a tentative D call TRBD2 (6 bases). Germline-derived CDR1 and CDR2 are LNHDA and SQIVND (reference sequence). The CDR3 sequence is 13 residues long. The V gene lost 10 bases and the J gene lost 5 bases, with 17 bases spanning the gap.

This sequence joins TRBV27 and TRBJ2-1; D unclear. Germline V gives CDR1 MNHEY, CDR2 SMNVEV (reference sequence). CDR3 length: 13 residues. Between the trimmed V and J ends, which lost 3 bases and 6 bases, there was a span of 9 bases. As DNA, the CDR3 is TGTGCCAGCAGTTTGGGCTTCCGCAATGAGCAGTTCTTC. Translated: CASSLGFRNEQFF.

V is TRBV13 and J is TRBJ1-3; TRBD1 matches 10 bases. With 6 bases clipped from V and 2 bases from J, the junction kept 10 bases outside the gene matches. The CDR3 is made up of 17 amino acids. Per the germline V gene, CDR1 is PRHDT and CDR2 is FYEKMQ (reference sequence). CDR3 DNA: TGTGCCAGCAGTTCTACGACAGGGGGCAGGCCTGGAAACACCATATATTTT. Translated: CASSSTTGGRPGNTIYF.

CDR3 nucleotide sequence: TGTGCCAGTAATCTGGACAGGTCAAGCAATCAGCCCCAGCATTTT. Its protein product is CASNLDRSSNQPQHF. This chain uses TRBV19 with TRBJ1-5, with 7 bases fitting TRBD1. V trimming: 7 bases; J trimming: 1 base; junction bases outside the gene matches: 7. The CDR3 is 15 amino acids. The germline gives CDR1 LNHDA, CDR2 SQIVND (reference sequence).

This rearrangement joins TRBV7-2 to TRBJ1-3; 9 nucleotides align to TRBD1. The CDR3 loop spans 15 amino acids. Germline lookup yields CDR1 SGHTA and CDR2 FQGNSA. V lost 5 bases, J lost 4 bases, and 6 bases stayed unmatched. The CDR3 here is CASSTQQGAGNTIYF. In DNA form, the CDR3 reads TGTGCCAGCAGCACCCAACAGGGGGCGGGAAACACCATATATTTT.

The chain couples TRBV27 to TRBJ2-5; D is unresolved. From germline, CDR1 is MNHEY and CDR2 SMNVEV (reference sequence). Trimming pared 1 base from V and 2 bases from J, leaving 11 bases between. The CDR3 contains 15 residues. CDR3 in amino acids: CASSLLAEVQETQYF. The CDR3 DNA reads TGTGCCAGCAGTTTATTGGCAGAAGTTCAAGAGACCCAGTACTTC.

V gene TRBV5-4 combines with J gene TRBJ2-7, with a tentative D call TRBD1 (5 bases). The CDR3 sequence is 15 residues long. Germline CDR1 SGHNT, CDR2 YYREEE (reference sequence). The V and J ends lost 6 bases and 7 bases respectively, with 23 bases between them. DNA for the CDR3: TGTGCCAGCACAGGGCCTCCCGCCGGTTCGGAAGAGCAGTACTTC. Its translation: CASTGPPAGSEEQYF.

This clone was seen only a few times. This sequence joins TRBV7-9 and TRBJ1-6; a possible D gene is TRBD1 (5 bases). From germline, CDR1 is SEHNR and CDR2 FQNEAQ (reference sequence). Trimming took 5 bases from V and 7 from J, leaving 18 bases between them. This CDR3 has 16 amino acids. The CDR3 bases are TGTGCCAGCAGCCCCAATAAGGGAGGGGCGAATTCACCCCTCCACTTT. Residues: CASSPNKGGANSPLHF.

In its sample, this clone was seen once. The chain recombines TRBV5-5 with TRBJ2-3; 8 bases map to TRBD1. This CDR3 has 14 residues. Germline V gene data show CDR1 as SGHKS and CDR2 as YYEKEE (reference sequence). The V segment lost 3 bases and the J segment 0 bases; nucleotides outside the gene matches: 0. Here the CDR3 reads CASSWDRSTDTQYF. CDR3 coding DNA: TGTGCCAGCAGCTGGGACAGGAGCACAGATACGCAGTATTTT.

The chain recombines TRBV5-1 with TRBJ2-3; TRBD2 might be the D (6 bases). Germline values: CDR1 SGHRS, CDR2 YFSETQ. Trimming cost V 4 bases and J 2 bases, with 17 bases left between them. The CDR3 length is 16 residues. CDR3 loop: CASSRLAPEDTDTQYF. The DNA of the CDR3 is TGCGCCAGCAGCCGTCTAGCGCCAGAAGACACAGATACGCAGTATTTT. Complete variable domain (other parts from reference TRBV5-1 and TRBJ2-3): KAGVTQTPRYLIKTRGQQVTLSCSPISGHRSVSWYQQTPGQGLQFLFEYFSETQRNKGNFPGRFSGRQFSNSRSEMNVSTLELGDSALYLCASSRLAPEDTDTQYFGPGTRLTVL.

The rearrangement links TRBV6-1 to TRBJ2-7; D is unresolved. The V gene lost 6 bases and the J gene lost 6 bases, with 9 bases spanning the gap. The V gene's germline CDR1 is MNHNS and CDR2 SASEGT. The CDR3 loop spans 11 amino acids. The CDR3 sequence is CASSSPLEQYF. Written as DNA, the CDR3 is TGTGCCAGCAGCTCCCCCCTCGAGCAGTACTTC.

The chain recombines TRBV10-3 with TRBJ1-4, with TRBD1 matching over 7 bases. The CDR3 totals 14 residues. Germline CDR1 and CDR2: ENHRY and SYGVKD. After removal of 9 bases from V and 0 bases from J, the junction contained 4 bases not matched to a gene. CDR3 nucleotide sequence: TGTGCCATTCGACAGGGCGCAACTAATGAAAAACTGTTTTTT. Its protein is CAIRQGATNEKLFF.

CDR3: CASSPNRQTNTEAFF. DNA of the CDR3: TGTGCCAGCAGCCCGAACCGACAGACGAACACTGAAGCTTTCTTT. V usage is TRBV5-4 and J usage is TRBJ1-1, with D tentatively TRBD1 (5 bases). Looked up from germline, CDR1 is SGHNT and CDR2 is YYREEE (reference sequence). The CDR3 has 15 amino acids. Between the trimmed V and J ends, which lost 4 bases and 1 base, there was a span of 14 bases.

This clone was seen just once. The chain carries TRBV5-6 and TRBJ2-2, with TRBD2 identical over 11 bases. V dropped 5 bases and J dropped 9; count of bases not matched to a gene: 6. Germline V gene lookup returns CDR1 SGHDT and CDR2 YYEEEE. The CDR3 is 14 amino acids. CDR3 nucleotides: TGTGCCAGCAGACCTCTAGCGGGAGGTAGGGAGCTGTTTTTT. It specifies CASRPLAGGRELFF.

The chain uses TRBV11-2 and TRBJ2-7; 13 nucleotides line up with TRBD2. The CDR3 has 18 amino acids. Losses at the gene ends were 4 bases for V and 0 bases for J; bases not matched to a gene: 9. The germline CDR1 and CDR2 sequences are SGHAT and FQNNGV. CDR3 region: CASSSPGLAGISSYEQYF. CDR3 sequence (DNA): TGTGCCAGCAGCTCGCCGGGACTAGCGGGGATAAGCTCCTACGAGCAGTACTTC.

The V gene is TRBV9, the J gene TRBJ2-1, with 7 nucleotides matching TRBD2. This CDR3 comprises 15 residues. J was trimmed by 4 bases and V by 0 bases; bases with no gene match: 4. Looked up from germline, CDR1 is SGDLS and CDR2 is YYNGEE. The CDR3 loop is CASSVVTGGYNEQFF. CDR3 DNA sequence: TGTGCCAGCAGCGTAGTGACGGGGGGATACAATGAGCAGTTCTTC.

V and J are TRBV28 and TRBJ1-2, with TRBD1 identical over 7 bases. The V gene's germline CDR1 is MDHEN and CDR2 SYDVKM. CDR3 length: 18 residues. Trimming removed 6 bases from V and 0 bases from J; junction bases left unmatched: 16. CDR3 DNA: TGTGCCAGCAGCTCGCCCGGGGACAGAAAATCAACTAACTATGGCTACACCTTC. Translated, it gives CASSSPGDRKSTNYGYTF.

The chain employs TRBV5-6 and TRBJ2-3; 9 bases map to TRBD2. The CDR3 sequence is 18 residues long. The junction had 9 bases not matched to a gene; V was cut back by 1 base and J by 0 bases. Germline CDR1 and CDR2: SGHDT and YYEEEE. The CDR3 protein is CASSLPLPREGSTDTQYF. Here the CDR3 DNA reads TGTGCCAGCAGCTTGCCTCTGCCGCGGGAGGGTAGCACAGATACGCAGTATTTT.

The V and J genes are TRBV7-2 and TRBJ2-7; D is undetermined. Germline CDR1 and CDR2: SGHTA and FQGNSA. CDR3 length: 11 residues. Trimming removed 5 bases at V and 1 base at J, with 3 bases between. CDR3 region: CASSPSYEQYF. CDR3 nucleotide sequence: TGTGCCAGCAGCCCTTCCTACGAGCAGTACTTC. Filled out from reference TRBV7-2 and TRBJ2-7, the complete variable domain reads GAGVSQSPSNKVTEKGKDVELRCDPISGHTALYWYRQSLGQGLEFLIYFQGNSAPDKSGLPSDRFSAERTGGSVSTLTIQRTQQEDSAVYLCASSPSYEQYFGPGTRLTVT.

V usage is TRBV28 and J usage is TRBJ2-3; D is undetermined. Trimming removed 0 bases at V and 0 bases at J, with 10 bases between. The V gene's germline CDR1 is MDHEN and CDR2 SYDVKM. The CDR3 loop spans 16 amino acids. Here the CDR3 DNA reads TGTGCCAGCAGTTTATGGTCTATTCCAAGCACAGATACGCAGTATTTT. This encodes CASSLWSIPSTDTQYF.

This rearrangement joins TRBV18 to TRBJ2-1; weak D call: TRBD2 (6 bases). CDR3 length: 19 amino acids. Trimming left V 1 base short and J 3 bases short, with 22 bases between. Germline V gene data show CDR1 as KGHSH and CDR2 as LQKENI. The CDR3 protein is CASSPRRDPVRGSYNEQFF. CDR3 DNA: TGTGCCAGCTCACCACGGCGGGACCCCGTCAGAGGGAGCTACAATGAGCAGTTCTTC.

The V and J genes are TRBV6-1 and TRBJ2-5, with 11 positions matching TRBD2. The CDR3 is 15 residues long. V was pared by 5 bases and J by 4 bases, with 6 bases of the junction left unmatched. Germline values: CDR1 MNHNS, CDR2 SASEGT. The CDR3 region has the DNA TGTGCCAGCAGTCCTACTAGCGGGAGTGGAGAGACCCAGTACTTC. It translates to CASSPTSGSGETQYF.